The next 16 T cell receptor beta chains were all read from a single sample in a study of neurological immune-mediated disorders. TCRdb re-called the 5' RACE reads through MiXCR, storing one row per CDR3 protein. The sample gives 60,000 to 90,000 distinct CDR3 sequences, roughly a tenth of which show up once; roughly 9% is in the top ten. Time point defined: longitudinal time-point 1 (baseline). Sequencing was performed on PBMCs. These receptors came from a man aged 25-40 years in good health.

This clonotype was detected many times. The chain couples TRBV29-1 to TRBJ2-3; no clear D. This CDR3 is built from 11 residues. V was trimmed by 7 bases and J by 3 bases, leaving 8 bases between them. CDR1 and CDR2 (germline): SQVTM, ANQGSEA. CDR3 protein: CSDRQTDTQYF. CDR3 in DNA: TGCAGCGATCGACAAACAGATACGCAGTATTTT.

Ten or more counts support this clonotype. The chain combines TRBV29-1 with TRBJ2-7; TRBD2 agrees at 10 bases. Losses at the gene ends were 3 bases for V and 2 bases for J; bases not matched to a gene: 13. In germline, CDR1 is SQVTM, CDR2 ANQGSEA. There are 17 residues in the CDR3. The CDR3 DNA sequence: TGCAGCGTTGAGAAGGCCCCTAGCGGGAGAGGACCCTACGAGCAGTACTTC. As protein: CSVEKAPSGRGPYEQYF.

This clonotype has a count of ten or more. This chain uses TRBV29-1 with TRBJ2-5; 13 bases agree with TRBD2. Germline-derived CDR1 and CDR2 are SQVTM and ANQGSEA. The ends lost 6 bases at V and 5 bases at J; junction bases unmatched: 6. The CDR3 covers 14 residues. The CDR3 region is CSVPGLAGVETQYF. In DNA, the CDR3 is TGCAGCGTCCCCGGACTAGCGGGAGTGGAGACCCAGTACTTC.

This clonotype was seen repeatedly, ten times or more. The V and J genes are TRBV20-1 and TRBJ2-3, with 7 bases matching TRBD1. V lost 4 bases, J lost 3 bases, and 10 bases stayed unmatched. The CDR3 extends over 15 amino acids. Germline V CDR1 and CDR2: DFQATT, SNEGSKA (reference sequence). The CDR3 region is CSATPGTDLTDTQYF. CDR3 DNA: TGCAGTGCTACCCCCGGGACAGACCTTACAGATACGCAGTATTTT.

This clonotype was counted at least ten times. The chain's CDR3 is CSAASSETQYF. The CDR3 DNA is TGCAGTGCCGCTAGCTCGGAGACCCAGTACTTC. This chain joins TRBV20-1 and TRBJ2-5, with a possible D match to TRBD2 (5 bases). V shed 6 bases and J shed 5 bases, with 10 bases lying between them. From germline, CDR1 is DFQATT and CDR2 SNEGSKA (reference sequence). There are 11 residues in the CDR3.

This clonotype was recorded at least ten times. J is TRBJ2-7 and V is TRBV3-1, with 11 bases identical to TRBD2. V trimming: 3 bases; J trimming: 2 bases; junction bases outside the gene matches: 3. The V gene's germline CDR1 is LGHDT and CDR2 YNNKEL (reference sequence). CDR3 length: 15 amino acids. The DNA of the CDR3 is TGTGCCAGCAGCCAGGGGACTAGCGGCGCCTACGAGCAGTACTTC. It translates to CASSQGTSGAYEQYF.

This clonotype was observed at least ten times. The chain recombines TRBV5-1 with TRBJ1-2; no clear D. V was pared by 4 bases and J by 5 bases, with 12 bases between. CDR1 and CDR2 (germline): SGHRS, YFSETQ. The CDR3 runs to 13 residues. The CDR3 DNA sequence: TGCGCCAGCAGCCCCGAGGCATTTTATGGCTACACCTTC. It encodes CASSPEAFYGYTF.

This clonotype has a handful of counts. V and J are TRBV19 and TRBJ2-6; weak D call: TRBD2 (5 bases). The germline V and J ends were trimmed by 3 bases and 0 bases, with 15 bases remaining between them. The length of the CDR3 is 18 residues. The germline gives CDR1 LNHDA, CDR2 SQIVND (reference sequence). CDR3 region: CASSMSEGFSSGANVLTF. For the CDR3, the DNA is TGTGCCAGTAGTATGTCCGAGGGTTTCAGCTCTGGGGCCAACGTCCTGACTTTC.

This clonotype was found many times. The chain carries TRBV6-6 and TRBJ2-1; D gene ambiguous. Germline values: CDR1 MNHNY, CDR2 SVGAGI (reference sequence). The CDR3 consists of 14 residues. Trimming stripped 10 bases from V and 8 bases from J, with 21 bases between. The CDR3 DNA follows: TGTGCCATCCGCGAGGACGGTATGCTGGATGAGCAGTTCTTC. This encodes CAIREDGMLDEQFF.

This clonotype was recorded many times. This rearrangement joins TRBV3-1 to TRBJ2-1; 14 bases match TRBD2. The CDR3 consists of 15 residues. In germline, CDR1 is LGHDT, CDR2 YNNKEL (reference sequence). Losses at the gene ends were 4 bases for V and 12 bases for J; bases not matched to a gene: 8. In DNA, the CDR3 is TGTGCCAGCAGCCTTCGACTAGCGGGAGGGCTCGGGCAGTTCTTC. It specifies CASSLRLAGGLGQFF.

This clonotype was detected many times. The rearrangement joins TRBV3-1 to TRBJ2-6, with a possible D match to TRBD1 (7 bases). This CDR3 has 16 amino acids. Deletions cut 4 bases from V and 0 bases from J, with 10 bases between. Germline lookup yields CDR1 LGHDT and CDR2 YNNKEL (reference sequence). The CDR3 region is CASSPQGGSGANVLTF. Here the CDR3 DNA reads TGTGCCAGCAGCCCCCAGGGGGGCTCTGGGGCCAACGTCCTGACTTTC.

In its sample, this clonotype was seen many times. The V call is TRBV27, the J call TRBJ2-1; TRBD2 agrees at 7 bases. The germline V gene has CDR1 MNHEY and CDR2 SMNVEV (reference sequence). Germline trimming cut 2 bases from V and 6 bases from J; bases unmatched to any gene: 4. The CDR3 totals 14 residues. The CDR3 coding sequence is TGTGCCAGCAGTTTAATCGCTAGCGGCAATGAGCAGTTCTTC. This encodes CASSLIASGNEQFF.

Many counts were recorded for this clonotype. V usage is TRBV29-1 and J usage is TRBJ2-1; D unclear. Germline values: CDR1 SQVTM, CDR2 ANQGSEA. This CDR3 is built from 13 residues. V dropped 3 bases and J dropped 4 bases, with 10 bases sitting between them. DNA for the CDR3: TGCAGCGTTGAGGCCCCGGATTACAATGAGCAGTTCTTC. This encodes CSVEAPDYNEQFF.

This clonotype was recorded at least ten times. The rearrangement uses TRBV5-1 and TRBJ2-7; TRBD1 might be the D (5 bases). The V end lost 0 bases, the J end lost 6 bases, and 7 bases lay between the germline ends. CDR3 length: 12 amino acids. Germline V gene sequence: CDR1 SGHRS, CDR2 YFSETQ. This CDR3 reads CASSLVGVEQYF. As DNA, the CDR3 is TGCGCCAGCAGCTTGGTAGGGGTCGAGCAGTACTTC.

This clonotype was picked up many times. CDR3 loop: CASSPRQGQETQYF. CDR3 coding DNA: TGTGCCAGCAGTCCAAGACAGGGGCAAGAGACCCAGTACTTC. The chain is built from TRBV28 and TRBJ2-5; 8 bases are a match to TRBD1. The junction had 4 bases not matched to a gene; V was cut back by 5 bases and J by 2 bases. Germline values: CDR1 MDHEN, CDR2 SYDVKM. The CDR3 covers 14 residues.

This clonotype was seen many times. This chain connects TRBV12-3 or TRBV12-4 to TRBJ2-7, with 9 bases aligning to TRBD2. The trim removed 1 base at V and 3 bases at J, leaving 1 base unmatched. The CDR3 runs 14 residues. The CDR3 DNA is TGTGCCAGCAGTTTAGGTAGCGGGAGCTACGAGCAGTACTTC. This sequence encodes CASSLGSGSYEQYF.